The subject of this entry is one TCR beta chain. The target antigen is unknown. This record comes from a study of T cell repertoires in cytomegalovirus infection. As for the study in general: HLA-B-restricted CMV epitopes that are well studied, plus recently identified HLA-C-restricted ones, were used by the study. Public TCR beta signatures were indicative of both CMV infection and a matching HLA type.

CDR1 is SNHLY, CDR2 FYNNEI, per germline. There are 15 residues in the CDR3. The V end lost 4 bases, the J end lost 0 bases, and 13 bases lay between the germline ends. TCRdb fed the reads into MiXCR, producing one record per CDR3 protein. The sample has approximately 990,000 distinct CDR3 sequences; less than 40% are singletons. General study results and limits: Carriers of CMV plus the relevant HLA were identified by cumulative public TCR beta family frequency. In two of eight donors, the top clonotype was HLA-C-restricted CMV-specific.

This chain connects TRBV2 to TRBJ2-7; D possibly corresponds to TRBD1 (5 bases). The material was cultured CD8+ T cells from PBMCs, obtained from culture after CMV antigen stimulation. This TCR derives from a human donor in good health (CMV status not recorded). Some clones in this sample may be carry-over from other donors' samples. The CDR3 DNA sequence: TGTGCCAGCAGTGGGACCGACAGCCCCTCCTACGAGCAGTACTTC. This encodes CASSGTDSPSYEQYF.